These 17 T cell receptor beta chains came from one sample sequenced in a study of OX40 agonist ivuxolimab in advanced cancers. Sequencing used immunoSEQ multiplex PCR; TCRdb keeps in-frame clones, though not all of them. The profile shows about 80,000 clones, over 85% of them singletons. The source was CD4+ or CD8+ T cells sorted from blood, collected in a trial of the OX40 agonist ivuxolimab. These receptors were obtained from an adult with an advanced solid tumor such as melanoma, head and neck, liver or kidney cancer.

This chain uses TRBV7-2 with TRBJ2-2, with D possibly TRBD1 on 5 matching bases. Germline values: CDR1 SGHTA, CDR2 FQGNSA. Between the trimmed V and J ends, which lost 4 bases and 6 bases, there was a span of 12 bases. The CDR3 sequence is 14 residues long. CDR3 DNA: TGTGCCAGCAGCTCAGGACAACACGCCGGGGAGCTGTTTTTT. It is translated as CASSSGQHAGELFF.

The CDR3 bases are TGTGCCAGCTCACCAGGGACAGGGGAATCCTACGAGCAGTACTTC. Protein product: CASSPGTGESYEQYF. The chain links TRBV18 to TRBJ2-7, with TRBD1 matching 10 bases. Germline-derived CDR1 and CDR2 are KGHSH and LQKENI. This CDR3 is 15 amino acids long. V dropped 2 bases and J dropped 1; count of bases not matched to a gene: 2.

The chain combines TRBV9 with TRBJ2-1, with D perhaps TRBD1 (7 bases). The CDR3 is made up of 16 amino acids. CDR1 and CDR2 from the germline V gene are SGDLS and YYNGEE. V lost 0 bases, J lost 6 bases, and 16 bases lay in between. CDR3 DNA: TGTGCCAGCAGCGTAGGGGCAGGGGGGATCCGCAATGAGCAGTTCTTC. Translating it yields CASSVGAGGIRNEQFF.

This chain joins TRBV18 and TRBJ2-1; 7 bases line up with TRBD2. The CDR3 contains 16 residues. The germline CDR1 and CDR2 sequences are KGHSH and LQKENI. J was trimmed by 5 bases and V by 2 bases; bases with no gene match: 9. The CDR3 region is CASSPSLAEGNNEQFF. In DNA form, the CDR3 reads TGTGCCAGCTCACCATCGCTAGCGGAAGGAAACAATGAGCAGTTCTTC.

The chain is built from TRBV28 and TRBJ2-3; D might be TRBD1 (6 bases). Germline-derived CDR1 and CDR2 are MDHEN and SYDVKM. V was cut by 6 bases and J by 2 bases, with 12 bases left in between. The CDR3 loop spans 14 amino acids. The CDR3 loop is CASRTGQNTDTQYF. CDR3 sequence (DNA): TGTGCCAGCAGAACCGGACAGAACACAGATACGCAGTATTTT.

This chain links TRBV7-2 with TRBJ1-1, with D possibly being TRBD1 (5 bases). This CDR3 region has 13 residues. Trimming removed 5 bases from V and 4 bases from J, with 11 bases in between. Germline CDR1 SGHTA, CDR2 FQGNSA. The CDR3 DNA reads TGTGCCAGCAGCACCTGGGGGGTCACTGAAGCTTTCTTT. Amino acids: CASSTWGVTEAFF.

The chain carries TRBV5-1 and TRBJ2-3; D assignment may be TRBD1 or TRBD2 (5 bases each). The V gene's germline CDR1 is SGHRS and CDR2 YFSETQ. The CDR3 spans 15 residues. V dropped 3 bases and J dropped 1 base, with 12 bases sitting between them. Here the CDR3 reads CASSSRLGGTDTQYF. CDR3 bases: TGCGCCAGCAGCTCCCGACTGGGGGGCACAGATACGCAGTATTTT.

This clone has just one count. The chain uses TRBV7-2 and TRBJ2-5; 10 bases align to TRBD1. The CDR3 length is 14 residues. Germline V lookup: CDR1 SGHTA, CDR2 FQGNSA. V lost 5 bases to trimming and J lost 1 base; unmatched junction nucleotides: 1. This chain's CDR3 is CASSRTGGQETQYF. The CDR3 coding sequence is TGTGCCAGCAGCAGGACAGGGGGCCAAGAGACCCAGTACTTC.

The chain links TRBV10-1 to TRBJ2-7, with D maybe TRBD2 (5 bases). Germline values: CDR1 WNHNN, CDR2 SYGVQD (reference sequence). The CDR3 has 13 amino acids. V gave up 2 bases and J gave up 4 bases, with 9 bases separating them. CDR3 DNA sequence: TGCGCCAGCAGTGAGGGACTGATATACGAGCAGTACTTC. Translating gives CASSEGLIYEQYF.

This chain joins TRBV28 and TRBJ1-1; perhaps TRBD1 as D (5 bases). There are 17 residues in the CDR3. Germline V gene data show CDR1 as MDHEN and CDR2 as SYDVKM. V lost 9 bases and J 4 bases, leaving 27 bases between the germline ends. CDR3 nucleotide sequence: TGTGCCAGTACTGGGGGAGGTAGAGAAAAGGTCGGCACTGAAGCTTTCTTT. This gives the protein CASTGGGREKVGTEAFF.

This chain uses TRBV19 with TRBJ2-1; TRBD2 matches at 10 bases. In germline, CDR1 is LNHDA, CDR2 SQIVND (reference sequence). This CDR3 has 13 residues. The DNA of the CDR3 is TGTTCCGTCCGAGCGGGAGGGCCTGGAGAGCAGTTCTTC. It codes for CSVRAGGPGEQFF. Looking up the rest from reference TRBV19 and TRBJ2-1 gives the full variable domain: DGGITQSPKYLFRKEGQNVTLSCEQNLNHDAMYWYRQDPGQGLRLIYYSQIVNDFQKGDIAEGYSVSREKKESFPLTVTSAQKNPTAFYLCSVRAGGPGEQFFGPGTRLTVL.

CDR3 sequence (DNA): TGTGCCAGCTCACGTGGGGCTCGGGGGGCGACTACAGCCTACGAGCAGTACTTC. Translating gives CASSRGARGATTAYEQYF. This chain links TRBV18 with TRBJ2-7, with TRBD2 as a possible D gene (7 bases). Germline V gene data show CDR1 as KGHSH and CDR2 as LQKENI. The V end was cut by 4 bases, the J end by 2 bases, with 24 bases between. The CDR3 loop spans 18 amino acids.

This clone came up once. The gene calls are TRBV2 and TRBJ1-1; the match to TRBD1 covers 8 bases. The junction had 4 bases not matched to a gene; V was cut back by 7 bases and J by 3 bases. The CDR3 totals 13 residues. Germline CDR1 is SNHLY and CDR2 is FYNNEI. The CDR3 coding sequence is TGTGCCAGCACTGGACAGGGTTACACTGAAGCTTTCTTT. Its protein product is CASTGQGYTEAFF.

J is TRBJ1-5 and V is TRBV28; D is undetermined. The CDR3 is 14 residues long. Germline V lookup: CDR1 MDHEN, CDR2 SYDVKM. Trimming cost V 5 bases and J 3 bases, with 11 bases left between them. The chain's CDR3 is CASSSDGNNQPQHF. CDR3 DNA sequence: TGTGCCAGCAGTAGTGACGGGAACAATCAGCCCCAGCATTTT.

CDR3 protein: CASSRTADQPQHF. The CDR3 DNA sequence: TGTGCCAGCAGTCGGACGGCCGATCAGCCCCAGCATTTT. The V gene is TRBV6-6, the J gene TRBJ1-5; D is unresolved. The CDR3 loop spans 13 amino acids. CDR1 and CDR2 from the germline V gene are MNHNY and SVGAGI (reference sequence). Deletions cut 5 bases from V and 5 bases from J, with 10 bases between.

A few counts support this clone. The rearrangement joins TRBV29-1 to TRBJ1-1; no definite D call. The CDR3 runs 10 residues. Germline assignment: CDR1 SQVTM and CDR2 ANQGSEA. CDR3: CVGSHTEAFF. CDR3 sequence (DNA): TGCGTGGGGAGTCACACTGAAGCTTTCTTT.

The rearrangement uses TRBV5-5 and TRBJ1-3; D not resolved. With 3 bases removed from V and 3 bases from J, the gap between germline ends came to 10 bases. There are 14 residues in the CDR3. The V gene's germline CDR1 is SGHKS and CDR2 YYEKEE (reference sequence). This CDR3 reads CASSSTPNGNTIYF. For the CDR3, the DNA is TGTGCCAGCAGCTCGACTCCAAATGGAAACACCATATATTTT.